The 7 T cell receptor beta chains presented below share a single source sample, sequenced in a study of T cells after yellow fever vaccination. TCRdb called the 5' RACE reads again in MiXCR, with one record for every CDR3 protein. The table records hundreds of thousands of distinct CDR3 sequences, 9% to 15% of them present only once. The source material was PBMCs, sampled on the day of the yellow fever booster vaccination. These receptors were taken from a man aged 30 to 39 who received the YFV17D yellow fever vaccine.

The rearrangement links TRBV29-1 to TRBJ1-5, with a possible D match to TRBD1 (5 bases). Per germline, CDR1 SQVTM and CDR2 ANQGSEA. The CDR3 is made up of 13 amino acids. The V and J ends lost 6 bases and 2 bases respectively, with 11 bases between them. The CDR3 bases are TGCAGCGTCGGGGCGCAGGGCAATCAGCCCCAGCATTTT. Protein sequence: CSVGAQGNQPQHF. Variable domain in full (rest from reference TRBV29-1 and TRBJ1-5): SAVISQKPSRDICQRGTSLTIQCQVDSQVTMMFWYRQQPGQSLTLIATANQGSEATYESGFVIDKFPISRPNLTFSTLTVSNMSPEDSSIYLCSVGAQGNQPQHFGDGTRLSIL.

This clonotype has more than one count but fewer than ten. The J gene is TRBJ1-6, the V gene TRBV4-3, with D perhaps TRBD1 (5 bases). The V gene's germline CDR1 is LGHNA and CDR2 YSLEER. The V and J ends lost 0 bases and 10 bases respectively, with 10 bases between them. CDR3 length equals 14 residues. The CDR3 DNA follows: TGCGCCAGCAGCCAAGAGGGCAGGGAATCACCCCTCCACTTT. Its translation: CASSQEGRESPLHF.

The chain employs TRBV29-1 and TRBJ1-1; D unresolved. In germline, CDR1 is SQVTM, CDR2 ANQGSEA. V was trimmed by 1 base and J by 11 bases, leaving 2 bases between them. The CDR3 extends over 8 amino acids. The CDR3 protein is CSVEGAFF. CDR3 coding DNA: TGCAGCGTTGAAGGGGCTTTCTTT.

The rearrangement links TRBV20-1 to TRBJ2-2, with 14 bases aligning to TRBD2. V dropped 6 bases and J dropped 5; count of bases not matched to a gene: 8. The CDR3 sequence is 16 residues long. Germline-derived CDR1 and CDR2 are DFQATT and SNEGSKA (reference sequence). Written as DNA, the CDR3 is TGCAGTGCAACGGGACTAGCGGGAGTAAGGACCGGGGAGCTGTTTTTT. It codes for CSATGLAGVRTGELFF.

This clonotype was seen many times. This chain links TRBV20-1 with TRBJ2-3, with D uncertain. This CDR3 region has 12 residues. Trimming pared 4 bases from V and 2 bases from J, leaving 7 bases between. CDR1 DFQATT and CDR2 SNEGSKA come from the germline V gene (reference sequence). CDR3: CSANLYTDTQYF. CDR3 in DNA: TGCAGTGCTAACCTCTACACAGATACGCAGTATTTT.

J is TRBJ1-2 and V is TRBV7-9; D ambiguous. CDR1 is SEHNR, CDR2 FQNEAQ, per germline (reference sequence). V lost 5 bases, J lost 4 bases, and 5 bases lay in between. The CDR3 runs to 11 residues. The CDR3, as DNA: TGTGCCAGCAGCGAAGCCTATGGCTACACCTTC. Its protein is CASSEAYGYTF.

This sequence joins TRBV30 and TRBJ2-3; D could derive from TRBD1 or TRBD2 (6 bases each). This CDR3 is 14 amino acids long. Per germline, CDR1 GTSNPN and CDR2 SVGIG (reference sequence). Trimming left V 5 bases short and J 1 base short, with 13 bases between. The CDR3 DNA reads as TGTGCCTGGGGTAGGGGGGAGGGCACAGATACGCAGTATTTT. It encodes CAWGRGEGTDTQYF. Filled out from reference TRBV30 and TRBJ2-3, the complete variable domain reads SQTIHQWPATLVQPVGSPLSLECTVEGTSNPNLYWYRQAAGRGLQLLFYSVGIGQISSEVPQNLSASRPQDRQFILSSKKLLLSDSGFYLCAWGRGEGTDTQYFGPGTRLTVL.